Each of the 14 T cell receptor beta chains below was sequenced from the same sample in a study of cytomegalovirus exposure and HLA in healthy donors. Both 60 Vbeta primers and 13 Jbeta primers went into the PCR. Using immunoSEQ multiplex PCR, the repertoire was profiled, and TCRdb retains in-frame clones only, with some absent. The sample consists of some 270,000 clones, roughly 80% of them appearing once. Sequencing was done on a sample of PBMCs. The receptor source for this set is a girl under 10 years old in good health and CMV-seronegative.

The chain is built from TRBV6-6 and TRBJ1-6; a possible D gene is TRBD1 (5 bases). V was pared by 7 bases and J by 11 bases, with 6 bases between. Germline V CDR1 and CDR2: MNHNY, SVGAGI (reference sequence). This CDR3 is 10 amino acids long. CDR3 nucleotides: TGTGCCAGCAAGGGGCCACCCCTCCACTTT. Translated, it gives CASKGPPLHF.

The chain links TRBV7-9 to TRBJ1-5; 7 nucleotides line up with TRBD1. V lost 5 bases and J lost 5; bases outside the gene matches: 6. The CDR3 consists of 14 residues. Germline V gives CDR1 SEHNR, CDR2 FQNEAQ (reference sequence). The CDR3 bases are TGTGCCAGCAGCCCCCGGGACAGCGATCAGCCCCAGCATTTT. It yields the protein CASSPRDSDQPQHF. Full variable domain (missing parts from reference TRBV7-9 and TRBJ1-5): DTGVSQNPRHKITKRGQNVTFRCDPISEHNRLYWYRQTLGQGPEFLTYFQNEAQLEKSRLLSDRFSAERPKGSFSTLEIQRTEQGDSAMYLCASSPRDSDQPQHFGDGTRLSIL.

The chain's CDR3 is CASSLETGTGGTDTQYF. CDR3 DNA sequence: TGCGCCAGCAGCTTGGAAACCGGGACAGGGGGAACAGATACGCAGTATTTT. The chain joins TRBV5-1 to TRBJ2-3, with 11 positions matching TRBD1. The junction had 6 bases not matched to a gene; V was cut back by 0 bases and J by 3 bases. The CDR3 is 17 residues long. Per germline, CDR1 SGHRS and CDR2 YFSETQ.

The chain couples TRBV6-5 to TRBJ2-3; TRBD1 might be the D (6 bases). The CDR3 loop spans 15 amino acids. The ends were cut back, 7 bases at V and 3 bases at J, with 17 bases in the middle. Per germline, CDR1 MNHEY and CDR2 SVGAGI. The CDR3 sequence is CASTPDRQSTDTQYF. CDR3 nucleotides: TGTGCCAGCACCCCGGACAGACAATCGACAGATACGCAGTATTTT.

V gene TRBV7-9 combines with J gene TRBJ2-1; the D is unclear. The V end was cut by 5 bases, the J end by 5 bases, with 16 bases between. Germline V gene sequence: CDR1 SEHNR, CDR2 FQNEAQ (reference sequence). The CDR3 is made up of 15 amino acids. This CDR3 reads CASSLLPQHDNEQFF. For the CDR3, the DNA is TGTGCCAGCAGCCTTTTACCCCAACACGACAATGAGCAGTTCTTC.

For the CDR3, the DNA is TGTGCCAGCAGTTTAGGGGGGAGGAACTATGGCTACACCTTC. Translation gives CASSLGGRNYGYTF. This chain links TRBV28 with TRBJ1-2; a weak D match, TRBD1 (5 bases). This CDR3 comprises 14 residues. Trimming left V 2 bases short and J 2 bases short, with 9 bases between. Germline V gene lookup returns CDR1 MDHEN and CDR2 SYDVKM.

In this sample, this clone turned up a few times. The chain carries TRBV27 and TRBJ1-5, with D perhaps TRBD1 (5 bases). The CDR3 totals 13 residues. Trimming cost V 3 bases and J 4 bases, with 7 bases left between them. From germline, CDR1 is MNHEY and CDR2 SMNVEV (reference sequence). This CDR3 reads CASSFRDNQPQHF. In nucleotides, the CDR3 is TGTGCCAGCAGTTTCAGGGATAATCAGCCCCAGCATTTT.

The CDR3 protein is CASSLSFFLGNTGELFF. In DNA, the CDR3 is TGCGCCAGCAGCTTGTCCTTTTTTCTCGGGAACACCGGGGAGCTGTTTTTT. The chain links TRBV5-1 to TRBJ2-2; D gene unclear. CDR3 length: 17 amino acids. From germline, CDR1 is SGHRS and CDR2 YFSETQ. Trimming pared 1 base from V and 1 base from J, leaving 14 bases between. Supplemented by reference TRBV5-1 and TRBJ2-2, the full variable domain reads KAGVTQTPRYLIKTRGQQVTLSCSPISGHRSVSWYQQTPGQGLQFLFEYFSETQRNKGNFPGRFSGRQFSNSRSEMNVSTLELGDSALYLCASSLSFFLGNTGELFFGEGSRLTVL.

V usage is TRBV29-1 and J usage is TRBJ2-7; TRBD2 might be the D (6 bases). Germline V gene lookup returns CDR1 SQVTM and CDR2 ANQGSEA. The V gene lost 3 bases and the J gene lost 6 bases, with 24 bases spanning the gap. The CDR3 has 16 amino acids. The CDR3 spells CSVDLWGDGLPGEQYF. As DNA, the CDR3 is TGCAGCGTTGACCTGTGGGGGGATGGTCTCCCAGGCGAGCAGTACTTC.

J is TRBJ2-7 and V is TRBV2; 9 bases are shared with TRBD1. Germline loops: CDR1 SNHLY, CDR2 FYNNEI. The CDR3 contains 14 residues. The trim removed 6 bases at V and 1 base at J, leaving 4 bases unmatched. The chain's CDR3 is CASSWTGESYEQYF. For the CDR3, the DNA is TGTGCCAGCAGCTGGACAGGGGAATCCTACGAGCAGTACTTC.

The rearrangement joins TRBV5-5 to TRBJ2-5; TRBD2 matches 7 bases. The J call may be faulty, since TRBJ2-7 better matches the DNA end. Germline CDR1 SGHKS, CDR2 YYEKEE (reference sequence). CDR3 length: 15 residues. The CDR3 protein is CASSLRGGSSYEQYF. The CDR3 DNA reads TGTGCCAGCAGCTTGAGGGGCGGGAGCTCCTACGAGCAGTACTTC.

This chain uses TRBV4-1 with TRBJ2-5; the D gene is possibly TRBD2 (6 bases). Per germline, CDR1 MGHRA and CDR2 YSYEKL. The CDR3 has 14 amino acids. The V and J ends lost 1 base and 4 bases respectively, with 10 bases between them. The CDR3 loop reads CASSQGRDGETQYF. In DNA, the CDR3 is TGCGCCAGCAGCCAAGGGCGGGATGGAGAGACCCAGTACTTC.

The J gene is TRBJ2-2, the V gene TRBV6-6, with D possibly being TRBD1 (7 bases). This CDR3 region has 14 residues. Trimming shortened V by 3 bases and J by 6 bases, and 11 bases separated the two germline ends. Germline-derived CDR1 and CDR2 are MNHNY and SVGAGI (reference sequence). The chain's CDR3 is CASSYSRGAGELFF. The CDR3 DNA reads as TGTGCCAGCAGTTATTCCAGGGGGGCCGGGGAGCTGTTTTTT.

The V call is TRBV14, the J call TRBJ2-7; TRBD1 agrees at 9 bases. Germline trimming cut 4 bases from V and 2 bases from J; bases unmatched to any gene: 12. Germline CDR1 and CDR2: SGHDN and FVKESK. There are 17 residues in the CDR3. The CDR3 region is CASSPLSRDRAPYEQYF. CDR3 sequence (DNA): TGTGCCAGCAGCCCCCTTAGCCGGGACAGGGCCCCCTACGAGCAGTACTTC.